Below, 7 T cell receptor beta chains from the same sample are listed, as sequenced in a study of metastatic and nonmetastatic thyroid tumors. All patients were untreated before thyroid surgery. TCRdb re-called the PCR reads with MiXCR. This table has over 20,000 clones, 15% to 18% appearing once. Sequenced: blood. The receptors come from a female donor with papillary thyroid cancer or a benign thyroid nodule (not recorded which). Some clones in this sample may be carry-over from other donors' samples.

This clone is labeled as medium-sized. This sequence joins TRBV6-1 and TRBJ2-1; D may be TRBD1 or TRBD2 (6 bases each). V lost 2 bases and J lost 9, with 17 bases in between. CDR3 length equals 15 residues. Germline V gives CDR1 MNHNS, CDR2 SASEGT. CDR3 DNA: TGTGCCAGCAGTGAATTCGTTCCGGGGGCCGGTGAGCAGTTCTTC. This translates into CASSEFVPGAGEQFF.

In this sample, this clone turned up many times. The chain uses TRBV30 and TRBJ1-2; tentatively, D is TRBD1 (5 bases). Germline CDR1 reads GTSNPN; CDR2 reads SVGIG (reference sequence). V lost 3 bases to trimming and J lost 4 bases, with 15 bases between them. The CDR3 consists of 14 residues. The CDR3 sequence: CAWREAGTPYGYTF. The CDR3 nucleotides read TGTGCCTGGAGGGAGGCAGGGACCCCCTATGGCTACACCTTC.

This clone was recorded many times. V gene TRBV5-6 combines with J gene TRBJ2-1; the match to TRBD2 covers 7 bases. From germline, CDR1 is SGHDT and CDR2 YYEEEE. J gave up 9 bases and V 2 bases, and 14 bases lay outside the gene matches. The CDR3 length is 16 residues. The CDR3 bases are TGTGCCAGCAGCTTTTGGGGGGGAAACCGGCTTGGTGAGCAGTTCTTC. This translates into CASSFWGGNRLGEQFF.

At least ten counts were recorded for this clone. The chain uses TRBV6-2 or TRBV6-3 and TRBJ2-5; D gene uncertain. The ends were cut back, 5 bases at V and 6 bases at J, with 13 bases in the middle. This CDR3 has 13 amino acids. Looked up from germline, CDR1 is MNHEY and CDR2 is SVGEGT. The CDR3 sequence: CASSAPTSQTQYF. Here the CDR3 DNA reads TGTGCCAGCAGTGCCCCGACTTCACAGACCCAGTACTTC.

CDR3 bases: TGTGCCAGCAGCTTAGGGACAGGGTCTAGCTCCTACGAGCAGTACTTC. This sequence encodes CASSLGTGSSSYEQYF. V is TRBV7-6 and J is TRBJ2-7, with TRBD1 matching over 8 bases. The junction had 5 bases not matched to a gene; V was cut back by 1 base and J by 0 bases. Germline lookup yields CDR1 SGHVS and CDR2 FNYEAQ. The CDR3 is 16 amino acids.

There are a few counts of this clone. The V call is TRBV28, the J call TRBJ2-7; no clear D. Trimming removed 3 bases from V and 4 bases from J, with 10 bases in between. CDR3 length: 13 residues. Germline loops: CDR1 MDHEN, CDR2 SYDVKM. CDR3 sequence reads: CASSFPPPYEQYF. CDR3 sequence (DNA): TGTGCCAGCAGTTTCCCGCCGCCTTACGAGCAGTACTTC.

This clone was detected ten times or more. The chain recombines TRBV7-8 with TRBJ1-1, with TRBD1 as a possible D gene (6 bases). This CDR3 has 15 residues. With 1 base removed from V and 1 base from J, the gap between germline ends came to 10 bases. Per the germline V gene, CDR1 is SGHVS and CDR2 is FQNEAQ. CDR3 DNA sequence: TGTGCCAGCAGCTTAGGATGGGGGGCGAACACTGAAGCTTTCTTT. Encoded protein: CASSLGWGANTEAFF.